Below, 3 T cell receptor beta chains from the same sample are listed, as sequenced in a study of type 1 regulatory T cells (TCRdb year 2021). What the work shows at the level of the full study, not this receptor alone: Compared with non-Tr1 cells, Tr1 cells had a TCR repertoire that was more restricted, a finding the study read as clonal expansion induced by alloantigen.

TCRdb lists the instrument as Illumina MiSeq. TCRdb reprocessed the public reads (quality trimming at Q25 with fastp, clone calling with MiXCR) and kept in-frame beta chains. For every CDR3 protein sequence, its rows merge into one entry that carries the most common genes and DNA. The table for this sample lists some 71,000 distinct CDR3 sequences; 20% to 25% of them were counted only once. Around 8% of the sample is in the top ten clones. Antigens for these TCRs are unknown. Material for sequencing was cultured type 1 regulatory T (Tr1) cells, either the whole culture or a sorted fraction (not recorded which). Reading the label with the study, this specimen's cell subset or site is: type 1 regulatory T cells sorted from the T-allo10 product. These receptors were collected from a human donor in good health.

The CDR3 nucleotides are TGCAGTGCTAGATTGAGCGGTTCCTACAATGAGCAGTTCTTC. Protein product: CSARLSGSYNEQFF. The chain has TRBV20-1 and TRBJ2-1; D is possibly TRBD2 (5 bases). The germline V and J ends were trimmed by 2 bases and 1 base, with 9 bases remaining between them. The CDR3 runs 14 residues. Germline assignment: CDR1 DFQATT and CDR2 SNEGSKA (reference sequence).

The J gene is TRBJ2-3, the V gene TRBV7-3; 13 nucleotides line up with TRBD2. The germline V gene encodes CDR1 SGHTA and CDR2 FQGTGA. Trimming removed 5 bases from V and 4 bases from J; junction bases left unmatched: 6. The CDR3 totals 16 residues. The CDR3: CASSPRTSGSSDTQYF. In DNA form, the CDR3 reads TGTGCCAGCAGCCCTCGGACTAGCGGGAGCTCAGATACGCAGTATTTT.

This clonotype was picked up a small number of times. The V gene is TRBV18, the J gene TRBJ1-1, with D unclear. Trimming removed 0 bases at V and 4 bases at J, with 6 bases between. CDR3 length: 13 amino acids. The germline CDR1 and CDR2 sequences are KGHSH and LQKENI. The CDR3 bases are TGTGCCAGCTCACCACCCACCACCACTGAAGCTTTCTTT. It codes for CASSPPTTTEAFF.